Presented here are 5 T cell receptor beta chains from one specimen sequenced in a study of OX40 agonist ivuxolimab in advanced cancers. Clones were read by immunoSEQ multiplex PCR, and TCRdb kept only the in-frame ones, dropping some. The sample lists around 120,000 clones; 80% to 90% were seen once. Sequencing used CD4+ or CD8+ T cells sorted from blood, obtained in a trial of the OX40 agonist ivuxolimab. The receptors were gathered from an adult with an advanced solid tumor such as melanoma, head and neck, liver or kidney cancer.

This sequence joins TRBV5-8 and TRBJ1-4, with unresolved D. V shed 0 bases and J shed 8 bases, with 11 bases lying between them. The CDR3 length is 14 residues. Germline lookup yields CDR1 SGHTS and CDR2 YDEGEE. The CDR3 region has the DNA TGTGCCAGCAGCTTGGGGCATAAAGCCGAAAAACTGTTTTTT. Translated: CASSLGHKAEKLFF.

In this sample, this clone turned up a few times. This chain uses TRBV7-2 with TRBJ2-7, with TRBD2 as a possible D gene (6 bases). Germline CDR1 SGHTA, CDR2 FQGNSA. This CDR3 comprises 15 residues. V was pared by 5 bases and J by 0 bases, with 14 bases between. The CDR3: CASSPSGTSSYEQYF. The CDR3 DNA reads TGTGCCAGCAGCCCCTCGGGGACTTCCTCCTACGAGCAGTACTTC.

The chain combines TRBV7-9 with TRBJ2-3; 8 nucleotides align to TRBD1. Germline loops: CDR1 SEHNR, CDR2 FQNEAQ (reference sequence). Germline trimming cut 5 bases from V and 0 bases from J; bases unmatched to any gene: 7. This CDR3 comprises 16 residues. CDR3 in amino acids: CASSQTGVVSTDTQYF. In DNA form, the CDR3 reads TGTGCCAGCAGCCAGACAGGGGTAGTTAGCACAGATACGCAGTATTTT.

The rearrangement uses TRBV5-6 and TRBJ1-5, with 7 bases aligning to TRBD1. The germline V gene encodes CDR1 SGHDT and CDR2 YYEEEE. The CDR3 spans 15 residues. V shed 5 bases and J 0 bases; nucleotides not matched to a gene: 5. For the CDR3, the DNA is TGTGCCAGCAGGGACAGGAGACTTAGCAATCAGCCCCAGCATTTT. Translated, it gives CASRDRRLSNQPQHF.

J is TRBJ2-4 and V is TRBV7-2, with D perhaps assigned TRBD1 or TRBD2 (6 bases each). V was cut by 6 bases and J by 9 bases, with 12 bases left in between. The CDR3 loop spans 12 amino acids. Per the germline V gene, CDR1 is SGHTA and CDR2 is FQGNSA. The CDR3 loop is CASRLQGGIQYF. For the CDR3, the DNA is TGTGCCAGCAGGTTACAGGGAGGCATTCAGTACTTC.